Detailed here is one T cell receptor beta chain. The antigen is undetermined. Unique molecular identifiers were used in preparing the TCRbeta library. Using its own MiXCR run on the PCR reads, TCRdb lists one record per CDR3 protein. The table records more than 200,000 distinct CDR3 sequences, more than 20% of them present only once. This record belongs to a study of T-cell reconstitution after alpha-beta-depleted transplantation in children. Notes on the study in general: From surviving recipient T cells and thymic progenitors came the high day-60 TCRbeta diversity observed in some patients. Several hundred expanded graft clones reportedly supplied alpha-beta T cells about two months after transplant. Among T cells one year after transplant, newly produced cells accounted for most counts and diversity.

CDR3 size: 16 residues. V dropped 2 bases and J dropped 5 bases, with 19 bases sitting between them. Germline V gives CDR1 SGHTA, CDR2 FQGNSA. The sample was PBMCs, mostly from graft donor cells, taken 360 days after TCRalphabeta/CD19-depleted stem cell transplant. V gene TRBV7-2 combines with J gene TRBJ2-7, with TRBD2 as a possible D gene (6 bases). The source of this sequence is a female patient aged 2-10 years who had a stem cell transplant for congenital amegakaryocytic thrombocytopenia, so the T cells may come from the graft donor. This CDR3 is CASSLRGGTLLNEQYF. As DNA, the CDR3 is TGTGCCAGCAGCTTAAGAGGCGGGACCCTCCTCAACGAGCAGTACTTC. Complete variable domain (other parts from reference TRBV7-2 and TRBJ2-7): GAGVSQSPSNKVTEKGKDVELRCDPISGHTALYWYRQSLGQGLEFLIYFQGNSAPDKSGLPSDRFSAERTGGSVSTLTIQRTQQEDSAVYLCASSLRGGTLLNEQYFGPGTRLTVT.